This entry lists 27 T cell receptor beta chains sequenced from one sample in a study of blood T cells in healthy people across ages. Together with a sample-barcoded 5' primer, a J-beta primer mix was included in a second PCR lasting roughly 6 to 12 cycles. TCRdb redid the calling of the 5' RACE reads with MiXCR, one entry per CDR3 protein. Seen here are about 930,000 distinct CDR3 sequences, 25% to 35% observed once, and the top ten hold roughly a tenth. This sample also belongs to another study, concerning T cells of mothers and their children.

The specimen sequenced was blood. The receptors originated from a woman between 35 and 50 years old in good health.

There are many counts of this clonotype. This sequence joins TRBV28 and TRBJ2-7, with D unresolved. CDR3 length: 14 amino acids. Per the germline V gene, CDR1 is MDHEN and CDR2 is SYDVKM. V lost 2 bases and J 2 bases, leaving 10 bases between the germline ends. The CDR3 spells CASSLGPAAYEQYF. CDR3 bases: TGTGCCAGCAGTTTAGGTCCTGCCGCCTACGAGCAGTACTTC. Full variable domain (outside the CDR3, taken from reference TRBV28 and TRBJ2-7): DVKVTQSSRYLVKRTGEKVFLECVQDMDHENMFWYRQDPGLGLRLIYFSYDVKMKEKGDIPEGYSVSREKKERFSLILESASTNQTSMYLCASSLGPAAYEQYFGPGTRLTVT.

The chain has TRBV11-1 and TRBJ2-1; 10 bases fit TRBD2. CDR1 is SGHAT and CDR2 is FQDESV in the germline V gene (reference sequence). The CDR3 spans 18 residues. Unmatched junction bases numbered 12, after V lost 3 bases and J lost 4 bases. The CDR3 region has the DNA TGTGCCAGCAGCTTGGGTTTTAAGCGGGGGGGCTCTTACAATGAGCAGTTCTTC. It encodes CASSLGFKRGGSYNEQFF.

The chain combines TRBV12-3 or TRBV12-4 with TRBJ2-2; 8 nucleotides align to TRBD2. The ends lost 5 bases at V and 3 bases at J; junction bases unmatched: 5. The CDR3 contains 15 residues. The CDR3 here is CASSPRGGDTGELFF. CDR3 sequence (DNA): TGTGCCAGCAGTCCCCGGGGGGGTGACACCGGGGAGCTGTTTTTT.

To note about this clonotype: The conserved closing phenylalanine or tryptophan is absent in this CDR3, likely reflecting a read error. The rearrangement joins TRBV7-7 to TRBJ2-1; 9 bases fit TRBD1. In germline, CDR1 is SSHAT, CDR2 FNYEAQ (reference sequence). There are 15 residues in the CDR3. Here the CDR3 reads CASSRTGTGIDEQFV. The CDR3 nucleotides are TGTGCTAGCAGCCGCACCGGGACAGGGATTGATGAGCAGTTCGTC.

This clonotype has ten or more counts. CDR3: CSARTRGHGFGEQYF. CDR3 nucleotide sequence: TGCAGTGCTCGAACCCGAGGACACGGGTTTGGCGAGCAGTACTTC. The gene calls are TRBV20-1 and TRBJ2-7, with D possibly TRBD1 on 5 matching bases. Germline V gene data show CDR1 as DFQATT and CDR2 as SNEGSKA (reference sequence). CDR3 length: 15 amino acids. The V end was cut by 5 bases, the J end by 6 bases, with 23 bases between.

This clonotype was recorded many times. The rearrangement links TRBV7-3 to TRBJ2-4, with TRBD1 matching over 10 bases. There are 17 residues in the CDR3. Germline CDR1 is SGHTA and CDR2 is FQGTGA. The junction had 16 bases not matched to a gene; V was cut back by 1 base and J by 13 bases. Here the CDR3 DNA reads TGTGCCAGCAGCTTAATGCCTAGGACAGGGGGTCCTAGGGAGCAGTACTTC. Amino acids: CASSLMPRTGGPREQYF.

The gene calls are TRBV28 and TRBJ2-3, with TRBD2 identical over 14 bases. The V and J ends lost 6 bases and 5 bases, in that order; junction bases with no gene match: 10. CDR1 and CDR2 from the germline V gene are MDHEN and SYDVKM. This CDR3 has 17 amino acids. The CDR3 coding sequence is TGTGCCAGCAGCTTCGGACTAGCGGGGGGCGGTGGAGATACGCAGTATTTT. Translation gives CASSFGLAGGGGDTQYF.

V and J are TRBV7-2 and TRBJ2-1, with D unresolved. This CDR3 is 15 amino acids long. The germline V gene has CDR1 SGHTA and CDR2 FQGNSA. Trimming removed 5 bases from V and 0 bases from J, with 11 bases in between. CDR3 nucleotides: TGTGCCAGCAGCCCTATTACGAGCTCCTACAATGAGCAGTTCTTC. Its protein product is CASSPITSSYNEQFF.

This clonotype was seen repeatedly, ten times or more. The rearrangement uses TRBV28 and TRBJ1-2, with a tentative D call TRBD1 (5 bases). Trimming removed 7 bases at V and 5 bases at J, with 11 bases between. Per germline, CDR1 MDHEN and CDR2 SYDVKM. This CDR3 contains 12 residues. CDR3 DNA: TGTGCCAGCAAGGGCAGGGCTTATGGCTACACCTTC. Translation: CASKGRAYGYTF.

Concerning this clonotype itself: Germline and junction disagree at one end, which may indicate a read error. The V gene is TRBV9, the J gene TRBJ1-2; the match to TRBD1 covers 9 bases. The CDR3 is 14 amino acids. CDR1 is SGDLS, CDR2 YYNGEE, per germline. CDR3 nucleotide sequence: TGCGCCAGCAGGGAACAGGGGGCCTTTGGTGGCTACACCTTC. This encodes CASREQGAFGGYTF.

This clonotype was seen only a few times. V gene TRBV9 combines with J gene TRBJ1-4; TRBD1 might be the D (5 bases). Trimming shortened V by 0 bases and J by 3 bases, and 6 bases separated the two germline ends. This CDR3 is 14 amino acids long. The germline CDR1 and CDR2 sequences are SGDLS and YYNGEE. The CDR3 DNA sequence: TGTGCCAGCAGCGTAGGGGGCTCTAATGAAAAACTGTTTTTT. Protein: CASSVGGSNEKLFF.

This clonotype was recorded at least ten times. This rearrangement joins TRBV7-2 to TRBJ2-5; D unresolved. Trimming took 2 bases from V and 2 from J, leaving 6 bases between them. This CDR3 is 13 amino acids long. Germline lookup yields CDR1 SGHTA and CDR2 FQGNSA. The CDR3 coding sequence is TGTGCCAGCAGCTTAAGCAGGCAAGAGACCCAGTACTTC. It codes for CASSLSRQETQYF.

This clonotype was seen once. The rearrangement links TRBV29-1 to TRBJ2-7; perhaps TRBD1 as D (5 bases). CDR1 and CDR2 (germline): SQVTM, ANQGSEA. CDR3 length: 12 amino acids. Trimming removed 2 bases from V and 5 bases from J, with 10 bases in between. CDR3 residues: CSVERQGDEQYF. In DNA form, the CDR3 reads TGCAGCGTTGAACGGCAAGGGGACGAGCAGTACTTC.

This clonotype was seen more than once but under ten times. The rearrangement joins TRBV11-2 to TRBJ2-1; D uncertain. The CDR3 loop spans 13 amino acids. The germline gives CDR1 SGHAT, CDR2 FQNNGV. The ends were cut back, 5 bases at V and 15 bases at J, with 20 bases in the middle. CDR3: CASSTGSMGATFF. The CDR3 DNA sequence: TGTGCCAGCAGCACTGGTTCTATGGGTGCGACGTTCTTC.

This clonotype showed up just a few times. The chain uses TRBV9 and TRBJ2-7; D is ambiguous. The end of the DNA aligns better with TRBJ2-5, so the J call may be wrong. Germline V gene sequence: CDR1 SGDLS, CDR2 YYNGEE. The CDR3 sequence is 16 residues long. CDR3 DNA sequence: TGTGCCAGCAGCGTAGGGACGGGCAGTCGCGGAGAGACCCAGTACTTC. It codes for CASSVGTGSRGETQYF.

In its sample, this clonotype was seen many times. The rearrangement uses TRBV7-8 and TRBJ2-7, with D unresolved. Per the germline V gene, CDR1 is SGHVS and CDR2 is FQNEAQ. The CDR3 sequence is 15 residues long. Between the trimmed V and J ends, which lost 1 base and 2 bases, there was a span of 12 bases. CDR3 in amino acids: CASSLGPEAAYEQYF. CDR3 sequence (DNA): TGTGCCAGCAGCTTAGGTCCCGAGGCCGCCTACGAGCAGTACTTC.

This clonotype was detected many times. The chain combines TRBV4-1 with TRBJ2-1, with 10 bases identical to TRBD2. The germline V gene encodes CDR1 MGHRA and CDR2 YSYEKL. The CDR3 totals 16 residues. After removal of 2 bases from V and 2 bases from J, the junction contained 3 bases not matched to a gene. CDR3 DNA sequence: TGCGCCAGCAGCCAACCGGGACTAGCGACCTACAATGAGCAGTTCTTC. As protein: CASSQPGLATYNEQFF.

This clonotype was observed a handful of times. It is likely a read error, because the conserved phenylalanine at the end of the CDR3 is missing. The chain employs TRBV20-1 and TRBJ2-3; TRBD2 might be the D (7 bases). The CDR3 totals 14 residues. Trimming cost V 6 bases and J 2 bases, with 15 bases left between them. Germline V CDR1 and CDR2: DFQATT, SNEGSKA (reference sequence). CDR3 sequence: CSAPAGGHTDTQYC. The CDR3 nucleotides are TGCAGTGCCCCGGCCGGGGGGCACACAGATACGCAGTATTGT.

The chain employs TRBV6-6 and TRBJ1-2; 7 bases fit TRBD1. CDR1 is MNHNY, CDR2 SVGAGI, per germline (reference sequence). The CDR3 has 14 amino acids. The ends lost 4 bases at V and 5 bases at J; junction bases unmatched: 7. CDR3 DNA sequence: TGTGCCAGCAGTTCCTTAGACAGGGCGTATGGCTACACCTTC. It specifies CASSSLDRAYGYTF.

The chain couples TRBV7-9 to TRBJ2-3; D is unclear. V was cut by 5 bases and J by 4 bases, with 13 bases left in between. The CDR3 covers 14 residues. From germline, CDR1 is SEHNR and CDR2 FQNEAQ (reference sequence). The CDR3: CASSVVGGADTQYF. The CDR3 DNA reads TGTGCCAGCAGCGTAGTAGGTGGAGCAGATACGCAGTATTTT.

This clonotype has only a few counts. The chain employs TRBV5-6 and TRBJ2-1, with TRBD1 as a possible D gene (7 bases). The J call may be mistaken, given a closer DNA end match to TRBJ2-7. This CDR3 is built from 19 residues. Germline V gives CDR1 SGHDT, CDR2 YYEEEE. DNA for the CDR3: TGTGCCACCTCGACGGGGGACAGTTCTATAGCGGTTCGCTACAATGAGCAGTACTTC. Its protein product is CATSTGDSSIAVRYNEQYF.

This clonotype was seen at least ten times. This rearrangement joins TRBV7-9 to TRBJ2-7, with a tentative D call TRBD1 (5 bases). V was shortened by 5 bases and J by 7 bases, with 12 bases between the two germline ends. Germline V gene data show CDR1 as SEHNR and CDR2 as FQNEAQ (reference sequence). CDR3 length equals 12 residues. The CDR3 loop reads CASSPDSTEQYF. CDR3 bases: TGTGCCAGCAGCCCCGACAGTACGGAGCAGTACTTC.

This clonotype was counted once. The gene calls are TRBV12-3 or TRBV12-4 and TRBJ2-5; D remains unclear. The DNA end lines up better with TRBJ2-7; the J call may be wrong. This CDR3 has 13 amino acids. CDR3 DNA sequence: TGTGCCAGCGGTCCAGAGGCGAGTTTCGAGCAGTACTTC. Protein: CASGPEASFEQYF.

This clonotype was seen at least ten times. The genes are TRBV5-1 and TRBJ1-2; TRBD1 agrees at 12 bases. CDR3 length equals 14 residues. The V gene end was trimmed by 4 bases and the J gene end by 8 bases; junction bases not matched to a gene: 6. CDR1 is SGHRS, CDR2 YFSETQ, per germline. The CDR3 here is CASSRDRGQVGYTF. In DNA form, the CDR3 reads TGCGCCAGCAGCCGGGACAGGGGGCAAGTGGGCTACACCTTC.

The chain employs TRBV7-2 and TRBJ1-2; tentative D call: TRBD1 (5 bases). The CDR3 is 15 residues long. Germline lookup yields CDR1 SGHTA and CDR2 FQGNSA. Between the trimmed V and J ends, which lost 2 bases and 0 bases, there was a span of 10 bases. The CDR3 loop is CASSLTRVTNYGYTF. The CDR3 bases are TGTGCCAGCAGCTTAACCAGGGTGACTAACTATGGCTACACCTTC.

Regarding this clonotype: A much larger clone sits a single nucleotide away, making a read error possible. The rearrangement joins TRBV5-1 to TRBJ2-5, with a possible D match to TRBD1 (6 bases). Germline V CDR1 and CDR2: SGHRS, YFSETQ. This CDR3 comprises 16 residues. The chain's CDR3 is CVSSLGTLTGKETQYF. CDR3 DNA sequence: TGCGTCAGCAGCTTGGGGACCCTCACAGGGAAAGAGACCCAGTACTTC.

CDR3 protein: CASSQDQGGRSLTEAFF. CDR3 nucleotide sequence: TGTGCCAGCAGCCAAGATCAAGGGGGCCGATCACTGACTGAAGCTTTCTTT. This chain joins TRBV3-1 and TRBJ1-1; 7 bases are shared with TRBD1. The CDR3 is made up of 17 amino acids. With V trimmed by 0 bases and J by 5 bases, 12 bases remained unmatched. Germline V CDR1 and CDR2: LGHDT, YNNKEL (reference sequence).